The clone carrying this T cell receptor beta chain was recorded a few times. Its specificity is not known. This entry belongs to a study of cytomegalovirus exposure and HLA in healthy donors. The V segment lost 5 bases and the J segment 6 bases; nucleotides outside the gene matches: 11. Germline CDR1 and CDR2: SEHNR and FQNEAQ (reference sequence). The CDR3 is 15 residues long. Study-level points and caveats: Later work showed greater clonal expansion in HLA-associated TCR beta chains than in equally common others. For TCR beta chains, V- and J-gene trimming was later linked to a missense DCLRE1C variant.

The PCR employed 60 Vbeta primers together with 13 Jbeta primers. In the original analysis: Later, roughly 80 million unique TCR beta chains were counted in an analysis, and about 12 million of them were shared. Using immunoSEQ multiplex PCR, the repertoire was profiled, and TCRdb retains in-frame clones only, with some absent. The DNA was the basis for D and trimming; V, J and clone size are from that table. The table shows 210,000 or so clones, with 77% occurring only once. This cohort consisted of healthy bone marrow donors. Sequenced input: PBMCs. The chain links TRBV7-9 to TRBJ2-5; TRBD2 matches 8 bases. This clonotype was sampled from a woman aged 55 to 70 in good health and CMV-seropositive. The CDR3 loop is CASSPGRALTKTQYF. As DNA, the CDR3 is TGTGCCAGCAGCCCCGGGAGGGCCCTCACGAAGACCCAGTACTTC.